This T cell receptor (beta chain) was recorded in a study of blood T cell repertoires in COVID-19. At the level of the study: Material from acute and convalescent COVID-19 was sourced from the United States, Italy and Spain.

Authors' data handling: Researchers report that nucleated cell counts were estimated from reference gene primer amplification. Only in-frame clones appear in the TCRdb table, and some are missing; sequencing was by immunoSEQ multiplex PCR. The DNA was the basis for D and trimming; V, J and clone size are from that table. The sample consists of over 110,000 clones, about four fifths of them appearing once. Trimming took 3 bases from V and 6 from J, leaving 16 bases between them. Germline V gene sequence: CDR1 SGHNT, CDR2 YYREEE (reference sequence). The CDR3 sequence is 15 residues long. The sequenced sample consisted of peripheral blood. The chain recombines TRBV5-4 with TRBJ2-1, with D possibly matching TRBD1 (5 bases). The clonotype comes from a man older than 75 with acute or convalescent COVID-19. The CDR3 coding sequence is TGTGCCAGCAGCTCGCAGGCAGGGTTTCGCAATGAGCAGTTCTTC. This gives the protein CASSSQAGFRNEQFF. Complete variable domain (other parts from reference TRBV5-4 and TRBJ2-1): ETGVTQSPTHLIKTRGQQVTLRCSSQSGHNTVSWYQQALGQGPQFIFQYYREEENGRGNFPPRFSGLQFPNYSSELNVNALELDDSALYLCASSSQAGFRNEQFFGPGTRLTVL.